This T cell receptor beta chain was captured in a study of blood T cells in healthy people across ages. A sample-barcoded 5' primer and a J-beta primer mix were used in a second PCR of roughly 7 to 11 cycles. MiXCR, applied by TCRdb to the 5' RACE reads, yields one record per CDR3 protein. This sample carries over 950,000 distinct CDR3 sequences, roughly two fifths of them seen once, and the ten largest clones take around 12%. Germline values: CDR1 SGHRS, CDR2 YFSETQ. Trimming removed 0 bases from V and 0 bases from J, with 9 bases in between. CDR3 length: 16 residues. This clonotype was sampled from a man aged 18-30 years in good health. Input material: blood. The rearrangement uses TRBV5-1 and TRBJ1-4; the D is unclear. The CDR3 DNA is TGCGCCAGCAGCTTGGGACCGGGAGCAACTAATGAAAAACTGTTTTTT. Amino acids: CASSLGPGATNEKLFF.